These 15 T cell receptor beta chains came from one sample sequenced in a study of cytomegalovirus exposure and HLA in healthy donors. PCR involved 60 Vbeta and 13 Jbeta primers. Measured with immunoSEQ multiplex PCR; TCRdb has only the in-frame clones, and not every one. Recorded for this sample: 150,000 or so clones. Material for sequencing was PBMCs. These receptors all stem from a young man in good health and CMV-seronegative.

The chain combines TRBV11-2 with TRBJ2-1; 12 bases line up with TRBD2. CDR3 length: 17 residues. Losses at the gene ends were 6 bases for V and 6 bases for J; bases not matched to a gene: 12. Germline lookup yields CDR1 SGHAT and CDR2 FQNNGV. CDR3 region: CASRPTRLAGVVNEQFF. The CDR3 DNA follows: TGTGCCAGCAGACCCACCAGACTAGCGGGAGTCGTCAATGAGCAGTTCTTC.

The V gene is TRBV5-1, the J gene TRBJ2-1; TRBD2 agrees at 9 bases. CDR1 and CDR2 (germline): SGHRS, YFSETQ. With V trimmed by 0 bases and J by 4 bases, 2 bases remained unmatched. The CDR3 loop spans 15 amino acids. The CDR3 reads CASSLEAGGYNEQFF. CDR3 sequence (DNA): TGCGCCAGCAGCTTGGAAGCGGGAGGTTACAATGAGCAGTTCTTC.

The chain employs TRBV28 and TRBJ1-6; 7 nucleotides align to TRBD1. Trimming cost V 4 bases and J 7 bases; bases outside gene matches: 7. This CDR3 has 15 amino acids. Germline assignment: CDR1 MDHEN and CDR2 SYDVKM. The CDR3 here is CASSSRTGINSPLHF. The CDR3, as DNA: TGTGCCAGCAGTTCGCGGACAGGAATCAATTCACCCCTCCACTTT.

The genes are TRBV10-2 and TRBJ1-5, with 7 bases identical to TRBD1. J lost 4 bases, V lost 5 bases, and 5 bases had no gene match. Per the germline V gene, CDR1 is WSHSY and CDR2 is SAAADI. This CDR3 region has 14 residues. DNA for the CDR3: TGCGCCAGCAGTCGCGGACAGGTTAATCAGCCCCAGCATTTT. The encoded protein is CASSRGQVNQPQHF.

This rearrangement joins TRBV7-9 to TRBJ2-3; 11 bases are shared with TRBD1. CDR3 length: 17 residues. From germline, CDR1 is SEHNR and CDR2 FQNEAQ (reference sequence). V was clipped by 1 base and J by 2 bases; unmatched bases: 5. CDR3 in DNA: TGTGCCAGCAGCTTAGTAGGACAGGGGGCACCCACAGATACGCAGTATTTT. It encodes CASSLVGQGAPTDTQYF.

This chain uses TRBV18 with TRBJ1-1; no clear D. Trimming cost V 3 bases and J 6 bases, with 8 bases left between them. The CDR3 extends over 12 amino acids. CDR1 is KGHSH, CDR2 LQKENI, per germline. The DNA for the CDR3 is TGTGCCAGCTCACCGACGGGGTCTGAAGCTTTCTTT. Translated: CASSPTGSEAFF.

The chain links TRBV19 to TRBJ2-2; D is perhaps TRBD1 (5 bases). The CDR3 length is 12 residues. CDR1 is LNHDA, CDR2 SQIVND, per germline (reference sequence). V was cut by 5 bases and J by 10 bases, with 11 bases left in between. CDR3 protein: CASSAQGLELFF. As DNA, the CDR3 is TGTGCCAGTAGTGCTCAGGGATTGGAGCTGTTTTTT.

J is TRBJ1-2 and V is TRBV5-6, with D possibly matching TRBD1 (6 bases). Germline loops: CDR1 SGHDT, CDR2 YYEEEE. Trimming shortened V by 6 bases and J by 5 bases, and 20 bases separated the two germline ends. The CDR3 totals 15 residues. The CDR3 bases are TGTGCCAGCACCCCGGGGGGCGCTAGACATTATGGCTACACCTTC. This gives the protein CASTPGGARHYGYTF.

The rearrangement links TRBV29-1 to TRBJ2-3; a possible D gene is TRBD2 (6 bases). This CDR3 contains 14 residues. Germline loops: CDR1 SQVTM, CDR2 ANQGSEA. V gave up 2 bases and J gave up 1 base, with 10 bases separating them. CDR3 sequence: CSVERWEGTDTQYF. In DNA form, the CDR3 reads TGCAGCGTTGAAAGGTGGGAGGGCACAGATACGCAGTATTTT.

The chain is built from TRBV5-1 and TRBJ2-3; TRBD2 aligns across 11 bases. Trimming cost V 3 bases and J 3 bases; bases outside gene matches: 6. Looked up from germline, CDR1 is SGHRS and CDR2 is YFSETQ. This CDR3 has 16 amino acids. CDR3 sequence reads: CASSSMGLAVTDTQYF. Here the CDR3 DNA reads TGCGCCAGCAGCTCGATGGGACTAGCGGTAACAGATACGCAGTATTTT.

V is TRBV5-1 and J is TRBJ1-1, with TRBD1 matching over 10 bases. J lost 6 bases, V lost 4 bases, and 6 bases had no gene match. CDR1 is SGHRS, CDR2 YFSETQ, per germline. The CDR3 totals 14 residues. The DNA of the CDR3 is TGCGCCAGCAGCAGGGGGACAGGGGTCCCTGAAGCTTTCTTT. It is translated as CASSRGTGVPEAFF.

J is TRBJ1-1 and V is TRBV27, with 11 bases fitting TRBD1. Germline CDR1 and CDR2: MNHEY and SMNVEV (reference sequence). Trimming took 7 bases from V and 9 from J; bases not matched to a gene: 19. The length of the CDR3 is 17 residues. The CDR3 loop is CASTTTYRDRGTLKAFF. The DNA for the CDR3 is TGTGCCAGCACTACCACTTACCGGGACAGGGGGACGTTGAAAGCTTTCTTT.

The chain carries TRBV11-3 and TRBJ2-3, with 10 bases lining up with TRBD2. This CDR3 comprises 15 residues. J lost 1 base, V lost 5 bases, and 3 bases had no gene match. Germline CDR1 and CDR2: SGHNT and YENEEA. CDR3 sequence: CASSAGLAGTDTQYF. The DNA of the CDR3 is TGTGCCAGCAGCGCTGGACTAGCGGGCACAGATACGCAGTATTTT.

The CDR3 reads CASSPAQGGQETQYF. The CDR3 coding sequence is TGTGCCAGCAGCCCCGCCCAAGGGGGTCAAGAGACCCAGTACTTC. The rearrangement links TRBV11-2 to TRBJ2-5, with D perhaps matching TRBD1 (6 bases). Trimming removed 5 bases from V and 2 bases from J, with 15 bases in between. The CDR3 consists of 15 residues. Looked up from germline, CDR1 is SGHAT and CDR2 is FQNNGV.

The chain recombines TRBV11-2 with TRBJ1-1; no firm D call. V was clipped by 5 bases and J by 7 bases, with 17 bases between them. This CDR3 region has 14 residues. Germline CDR1 and CDR2: SGHAT and FQNNGV. For the CDR3, the DNA is TGTGCCAGCAGCCCGCAGAGTTGGGGAGGTGAAGCTTTCTTT. Translating gives CASSPQSWGGEAFF.